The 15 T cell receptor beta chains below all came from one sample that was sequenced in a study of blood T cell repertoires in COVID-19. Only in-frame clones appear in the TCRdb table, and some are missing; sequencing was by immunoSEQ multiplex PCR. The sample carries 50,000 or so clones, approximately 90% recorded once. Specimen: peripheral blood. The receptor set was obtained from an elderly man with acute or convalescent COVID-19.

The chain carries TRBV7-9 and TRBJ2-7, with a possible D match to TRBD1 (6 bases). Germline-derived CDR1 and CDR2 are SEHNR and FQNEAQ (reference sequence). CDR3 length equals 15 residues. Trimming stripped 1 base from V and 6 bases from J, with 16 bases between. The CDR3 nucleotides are TGTGCCAGCAGCTTAGGGACAGCACTACCCCTCGAGCAGTACTTC. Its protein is CASSLGTALPLEQYF.

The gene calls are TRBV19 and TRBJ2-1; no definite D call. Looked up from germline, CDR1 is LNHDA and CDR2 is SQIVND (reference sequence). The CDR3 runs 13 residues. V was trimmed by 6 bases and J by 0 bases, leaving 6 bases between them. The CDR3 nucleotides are TGTGCCAGTAGACAGTTCTCCTACAATGAGCAGTTCTTC. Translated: CASRQFSYNEQFF. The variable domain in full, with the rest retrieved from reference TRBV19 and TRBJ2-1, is DGGITQSPKYLFRKEGQNVTLSCEQNLNHDAMYWYRQDPGQGLRLIYYSQIVNDFQKGDIAEGYSVSREKKESFPLTVTSAQKNPTAFYLCASRQFSYNEQFFGPGTRLTVL.

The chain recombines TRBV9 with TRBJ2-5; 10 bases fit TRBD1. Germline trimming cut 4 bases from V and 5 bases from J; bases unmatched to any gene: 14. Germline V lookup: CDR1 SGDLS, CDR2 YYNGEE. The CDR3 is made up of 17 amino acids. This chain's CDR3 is CASSPSSGQGGWETQYF. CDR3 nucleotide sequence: TGTGCCAGCAGCCCCTCCTCCGGACAGGGGGGATGGGAGACCCAGTACTTC.

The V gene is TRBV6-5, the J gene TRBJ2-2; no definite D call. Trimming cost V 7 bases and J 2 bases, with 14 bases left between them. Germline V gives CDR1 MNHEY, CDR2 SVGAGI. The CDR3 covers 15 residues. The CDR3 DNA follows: TGTGCCAGCAACCGAAAACCTCTAAACACCGGGGAGCTGTTTTTT. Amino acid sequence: CASNRKPLNTGELFF.

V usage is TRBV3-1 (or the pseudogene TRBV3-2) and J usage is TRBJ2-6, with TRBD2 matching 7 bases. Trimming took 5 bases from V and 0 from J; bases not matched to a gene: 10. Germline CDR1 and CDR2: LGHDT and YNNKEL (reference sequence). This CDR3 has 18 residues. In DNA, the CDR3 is TGTGCCAGCAGCTTGTTGGGGGGGGACTACTCTGGGGCCAACGTCCTGACTTTC. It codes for CASSLLGGDYSGANVLTF.

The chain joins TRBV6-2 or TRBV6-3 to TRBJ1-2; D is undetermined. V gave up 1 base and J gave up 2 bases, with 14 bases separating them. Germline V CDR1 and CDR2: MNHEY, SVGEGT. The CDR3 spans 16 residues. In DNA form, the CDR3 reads TGTGCCAGCAGTTACTTCAGGCACGGAGGGAACTATGGCTACACCTTC. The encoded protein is CASSYFRHGGNYGYTF.

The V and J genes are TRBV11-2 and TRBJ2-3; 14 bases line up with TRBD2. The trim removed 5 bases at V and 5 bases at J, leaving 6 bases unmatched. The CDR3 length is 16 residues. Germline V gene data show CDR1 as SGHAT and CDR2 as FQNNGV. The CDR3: CASSPGLAGGGDTQYF. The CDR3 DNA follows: TGTGCCAGCAGCCCCGGACTAGCGGGGGGCGGAGATACGCAGTATTTT.

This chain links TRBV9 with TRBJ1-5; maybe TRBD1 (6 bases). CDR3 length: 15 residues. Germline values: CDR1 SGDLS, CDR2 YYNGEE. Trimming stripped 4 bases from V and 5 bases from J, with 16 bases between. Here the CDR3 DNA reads TGTGCCAGCAGCAATCTACAGGGAGGGGATCAGCCCCAGCATTTT. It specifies CASSNLQGGDQPQHF. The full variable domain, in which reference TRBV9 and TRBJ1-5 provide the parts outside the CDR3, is DSGVTQTPKHLITATGQRVTLRCSPRSGDLSVYWYQQSLDQGLQFLIQYYNGEERAKGNILERFSAQQFPDLHSELNLSSLELGDSALYFCASSNLQGGDQPQHFGDGTRLSIL.

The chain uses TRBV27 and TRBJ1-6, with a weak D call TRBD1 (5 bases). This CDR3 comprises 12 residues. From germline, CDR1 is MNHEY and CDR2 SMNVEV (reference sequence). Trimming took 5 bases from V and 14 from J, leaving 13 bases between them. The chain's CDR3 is CASSPLGGSLHF. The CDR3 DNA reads TGTGCCAGCAGTCCCCTTGGGGGGTCCCTCCACTTT.

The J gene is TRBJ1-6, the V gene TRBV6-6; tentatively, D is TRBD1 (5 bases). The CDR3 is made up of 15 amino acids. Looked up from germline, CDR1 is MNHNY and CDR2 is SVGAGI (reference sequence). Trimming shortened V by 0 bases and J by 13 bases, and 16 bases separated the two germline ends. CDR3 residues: CASSYSGGKKGPLHF. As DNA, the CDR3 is TGTGCCAGCAGTTACTCGGGGGGGAAGAAGGGGCCCCTCCACTTT.

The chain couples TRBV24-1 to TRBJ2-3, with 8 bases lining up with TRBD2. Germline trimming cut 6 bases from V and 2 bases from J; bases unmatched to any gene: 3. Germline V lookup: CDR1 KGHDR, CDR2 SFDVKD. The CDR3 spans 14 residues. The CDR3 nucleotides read TGTGCCACCAGTCACGGGGGGGCCACAGATACGCAGTATTTT. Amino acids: CATSHGGATDTQYF.

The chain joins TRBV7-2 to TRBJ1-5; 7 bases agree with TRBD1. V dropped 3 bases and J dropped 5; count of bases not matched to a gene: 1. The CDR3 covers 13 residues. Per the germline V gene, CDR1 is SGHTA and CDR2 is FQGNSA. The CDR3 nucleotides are TGTGCCAGCAGCTTGACAGGGCATCAGCCCCAGCATTTT. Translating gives CASSLTGHQPQHF.

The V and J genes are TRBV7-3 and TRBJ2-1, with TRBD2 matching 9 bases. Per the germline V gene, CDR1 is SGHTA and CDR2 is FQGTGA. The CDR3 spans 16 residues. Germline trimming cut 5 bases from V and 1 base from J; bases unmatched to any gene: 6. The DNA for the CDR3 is TGTGCCAGCAGCCCTCAAGCGGGGGGTTCCTACAATGAGCAGTTCTTC. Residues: CASSPQAGGSYNEQFF. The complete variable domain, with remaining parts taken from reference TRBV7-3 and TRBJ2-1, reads GAGVSQTPSNKVTEKGKYVELRCDPISGHTALYWYRQSLGQGPEFLIYFQGTGAADDSGLPNDRFFAVRPEGSVSTLKIQRTERGDSAVYLCASSPQAGGSYNEQFFGPGTRLTVL.

The CDR3 bases are TGTGCCAGTCATCCTTCAGGGACTAGAGCGGGAAACACCATATATTTT. Amino acids: CASHPSGTRAGNTIYF. The chain combines TRBV18 with TRBJ1-3, with D possibly TRBD1 on 5 matching bases. Trimming took 9 bases from V and 4 from J, leaving 22 bases between them. Germline-derived CDR1 and CDR2 are KGHSH and LQKENI. The CDR3 totals 16 residues.

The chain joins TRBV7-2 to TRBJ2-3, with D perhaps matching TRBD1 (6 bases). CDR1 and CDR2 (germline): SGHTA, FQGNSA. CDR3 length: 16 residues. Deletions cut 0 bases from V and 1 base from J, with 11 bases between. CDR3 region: CASSLASGQRTDTQYF. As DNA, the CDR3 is TGTGCCAGCAGCTTAGCTTCGGGACAACGCACAGATACGCAGTATTTT.